A single sample is the source of the 32 T cell receptor beta chains below, sequenced in a study of OX40 agonist ivuxolimab in advanced cancers. TCRdb's table, derived via immunoSEQ multiplex PCR, lists solely in-frame clones and lacks some. The sample lists around 30,000 clones; around 90% were seen once. Sample: CD4+ or CD8+ T cells sorted from blood, taken in a trial of the OX40 agonist ivuxolimab. The origin of the receptors is an adult with an advanced solid tumor such as melanoma, head and neck, liver or kidney cancer.

V and J are TRBV27 and TRBJ2-7, with D unclear. The germline V gene has CDR1 MNHEY and CDR2 SMNVEV (reference sequence). CDR3 size: 15 residues. Between the trimmed V and J ends, which lost 2 bases and 0 bases, there was a span of 11 bases. CDR3 in amino acids: CASSLKQPSSYEQYF. The CDR3 DNA reads TGTGCCAGCAGTTTAAAGCAGCCGAGCTCCTACGAGCAGTACTTC.

The chain is built from TRBV30 and TRBJ1-4, with D unclear. V lost 4 bases, J lost 3 bases, and 15 bases lay in between. CDR3 length: 15 residues. CDR1 is GTSNPN, CDR2 SVGIG, per germline (reference sequence). CDR3 in DNA: TGTGCCTGGACTAAAACAGCGGGCGCTAATGAAAAACTGTTTTTT. It yields the protein CAWTKTAGANEKLFF.

V gene TRBV6-6 combines with J gene TRBJ2-7; the match to TRBD1 covers 7 bases. This CDR3 region has 15 residues. The V and J ends lost 0 bases and 6 bases, in that order; junction bases with no gene match: 8. Germline V CDR1 and CDR2: MNHNY, SVGAGI (reference sequence). The CDR3 DNA sequence: TGTGCCAGCAGTTACTCTGAGCGCGACAGGGCCGAGCAGTACTTC. Translation gives CASSYSERDRAEQYF.

The chain links TRBV18 to TRBJ2-3; D gene uncertain. Germline-derived CDR1 and CDR2 are KGHSH and LQKENI. The germline V and J ends were trimmed by 0 bases and 1 base, with 8 bases remaining between them. The CDR3 loop spans 15 amino acids. This chain's CDR3 is CASSPPMGGTDTQYF. DNA of the CDR3: TGTGCCAGCTCACCACCGATGGGCGGCACAGATACGCAGTATTTT.

The chain couples TRBV6-1 to TRBJ1-1; a possible D gene is TRBD1 (5 bases). CDR1 is MNHNS and CDR2 is SASEGT in the germline V gene. V shed 7 bases and J shed 5 bases, with 11 bases lying between them. The CDR3 is 12 residues long. In nucleotides, the CDR3 is TGTGCCAGCACCCAAGGGGTTACTGAAGCTTTCTTT. Translation: CASTQGVTEAFF.

This clone appeared a single time. This chain joins TRBV30 and TRBJ1-1; 11 bases agree with TRBD1. This CDR3 has 13 amino acids. The germline V gene encodes CDR1 GTSNPN and CDR2 SVGIG (reference sequence). V lost 2 bases, J lost 10 bases, and 6 bases stayed unmatched. CDR3 protein: CAWSIRDRGGAFF. The CDR3 nucleotides are TGTGCCTGGAGTATCCGGGACAGGGGGGGAGCTTTCTTT.

This clone was observed a single time. The CDR3 DNA reads TGTGCCAGCAGGAGACAGGGAGGGGAGCAGTACTTC. Translated, it gives CASRRQGGEQYF. V usage is TRBV6-6 and J usage is TRBJ2-7; D is possibly TRBD1 or TRBD2 (7 bases each). CDR1 is MNHNY, CDR2 SVGAGI, per germline (reference sequence). The V end lost 6 bases, the J end lost 7 bases, and 13 bases lay between the germline ends. The CDR3 is 12 amino acids.

V is TRBV28 and J is TRBJ2-2; D possibly uses TRBD1 or TRBD2 (5 bases each). CDR3 size: 15 residues. The V gene lost 7 bases and the J gene lost 2 bases, with 14 bases spanning the gap. Germline values: CDR1 MDHEN, CDR2 SYDVKM. CDR3 amino acids: CASTSAGANTGELFF. The CDR3 DNA follows: TGTGCCAGCACTTCGGCCGGGGCAAACACCGGGGAGCTGTTTTTT.

The rearrangement joins TRBV25-1 to TRBJ1-2, with a possible D match to TRBD1 (6 bases). V was cut by 3 bases and J by 0 bases, with 20 bases left in between. There are 18 residues in the CDR3. Germline lookup yields CDR1 MGHDK and CDR2 SYGVNS. DNA for the CDR3: TGTGCCAGCAGTGATACGGGACACACGCACCTAGCTAACTATGGCTACACCTTC. The encoded protein is CASSDTGHTHLANYGYTF.

The chain joins TRBV5-1 to TRBJ2-2; 10 bases are shared with TRBD2. V lost 3 bases and J lost 1; bases outside the gene matches: 0. The CDR3 length is 15 residues. The V gene's germline CDR1 is SGHRS and CDR2 YFSETQ. Written as DNA, the CDR3 is TGCGCCAGCAGCTCTAGCGGGAGGAACACCGGGGAGCTGTTTTTT. It encodes CASSSSGRNTGELFF.

V and J are TRBV18 and TRBJ1-5; the D is unclear. Germline V gene lookup returns CDR1 KGHSH and CDR2 LQKENI. The germline V and J ends were trimmed by 0 bases and 0 bases, with 3 bases remaining between them. The CDR3 loop spans 14 amino acids. The CDR3 region is CASSPPGSNQPQHF. The CDR3 DNA reads TGTGCCAGCTCACCACCGGGTAGCAATCAGCCCCAGCATTTT. Together with reference TRBV18 and TRBJ1-5, the CDR3 gives the full variable domain: NAGVMQNPRHLVRRRGQEARLRCSPMKGHSHVYWYRQLPEEGLKFMVYLQKENIIDESGMPKERFSAEFPKEGPSILRIQQVVRGDSAAYFCASSPPGSNQPQHFGDGTRLSIL.

Only one count was recorded for this clone. The V and J genes are TRBV7-9 and TRBJ2-6, with D unresolved. Germline V gene lookup returns CDR1 SEHNR and CDR2 FQNEAQ (reference sequence). This CDR3 region has 12 residues. V shed 5 bases and J shed 17 bases, with 16 bases lying between them. The CDR3 DNA reads TGTGCCAGCAGCCTCCTAGTCCAATCGGTGACTTTC. As protein: CASSLLVQSVTF.

The chain has TRBV18 and TRBJ2-7; 8 bases agree with TRBD2. The CDR3 has 14 amino acids. Germline loops: CDR1 KGHSH, CDR2 LQKENI. With 0 bases clipped from V and 3 bases from J, the junction kept 1 base outside the gene matches. The chain's CDR3 is CASSPPSGNYEQYF. CDR3 bases: TGTGCCAGCTCACCACCTAGCGGGAACTACGAGCAGTACTTC.

The chain is built from TRBV4-3 and TRBJ2-3; weak D call: TRBD2 (6 bases). The germline V gene has CDR1 LGHNA and CDR2 YSLEER. The CDR3 is 13 residues long. The germline V and J ends were trimmed by 4 bases and 4 bases, with 9 bases remaining between them. CDR3 region: CASSPPGADTQYF. CDR3 coding DNA: TGCGCCAGCAGCCCCCCGGGGGCAGATACGCAGTATTTT.

This rearrangement joins TRBV7-8 to TRBJ2-7; no reliable D call. Germline V gene sequence: CDR1 SGHVS, CDR2 FQNEAQ. The V and J ends lost 0 bases and 6 bases respectively, with 9 bases between them. The CDR3 runs to 13 residues. This CDR3 is CASSLAGNIEQYF. The CDR3 DNA is TGTGCCAGCAGCTTAGCTGGCAATATCGAGCAGTACTTC. The whole variable domain, filled in from reference TRBV7-8 and TRBJ2-7, reads GAGVSQSPRYKVAKRGQDVALRCDPISGHVSLFWYQQALGQGPEFLTYFQNEAQLDKSGLPSDRFFAERPEGSVSTLKIQRTQQEDSAVYLCASSLAGNIEQYFGPGTRLTVT.

The rearrangement links TRBV16 to TRBJ1-2; D gene unclear. Germline V CDR1 and CDR2: KGHSY, FQNENV. V lost 0 bases to trimming and J lost 5 bases, with 1 base between them. CDR3 length: 11 amino acids. In DNA form, the CDR3 reads TGTGCCAGCAGCCAATCTTATGGCTACACCTTC. Its protein product is CASSQSYGYTF. The full variable domain, its missing parts supplied by reference TRBV16 and TRBJ1-2, is GEEVAQTPKHLVRGEGQKAKLYCAPIKGHSYVFWYQQVLKNEFKFLISFQNENVFDETGMPKERFSAKCLPNSPCSLEIQATKLEDSAVYFCASSQSYGYTFGSGTRLTVV.

The gene calls are TRBV20-1 and TRBJ1-1; D remains unclear. The CDR3 runs 11 residues. Germline values: CDR1 DFQATT, CDR2 SNEGSKA (reference sequence). With 6 bases removed from V and 8 bases from J, the gap between germline ends came to 13 bases. This chain's CDR3 is CSAADFAEAFF. CDR3 DNA: TGCAGTGCGGCAGACTTCGCGGAAGCTTTCTTT.

This rearrangement joins TRBV5-1 to TRBJ1-6; the match to TRBD1 covers 9 bases. From germline, CDR1 is SGHRS and CDR2 YFSETQ. With V trimmed by 4 bases and J by 8 bases, 4 bases remained unmatched. CDR3 size: 14 residues. The CDR3 region has the DNA TGCGCCAGCAGCCAGGGACAGGGCGATTCACCCCTCCACTTT. The encoded protein is CASSQGQGDSPLHF.

This sequence joins TRBV11-3 and TRBJ2-5; 8 bases match TRBD2. Judging by the DNA end, TRBJ2-7 fits better; the J call may be wrong. Germline CDR1 reads SGHNT; CDR2 reads YENEEA. The CDR3 is made up of 15 amino acids. CDR3 coding DNA: TGTGCCAGCAGCTTAGCGGGGGGGCCCCAATACGAGCAGTACTTC. It is translated as CASSLAGGPQYEQYF.

The chain recombines TRBV2 with TRBJ2-6; D gene ambiguous. V was trimmed by 2 bases and J by 3 bases, leaving 5 bases between them. This CDR3 contains 14 residues. CDR1 SNHLY and CDR2 FYNNEI come from the germline V gene. The CDR3 DNA reads TGTGCCAGCAGTGAACCCGGTGGGGCCAACGTCCTGACTTTC. Its translation is CASSEPGGANVLTF.

This clone was recorded once. The chain joins TRBV7-9 to TRBJ1-3; 8 bases align to TRBD1. CDR3 length: 14 residues. The V gene end was trimmed by 5 bases and the J gene end by 2 bases; junction bases not matched to a gene: 2. Germline V gives CDR1 SEHNR, CDR2 FQNEAQ (reference sequence). CDR3 in amino acids: CASSRTGTGNTIYF. The DNA for the CDR3 is TGTGCCAGCAGCCGGACAGGGACTGGAAACACCATATATTTT.

The gene calls are TRBV6-1 and TRBJ2-7; 9 nucleotides match TRBD1. Germline V gene data show CDR1 as MNHNS and CDR2 as SASEGT. With V trimmed by 4 bases and J by 3 bases, 4 bases remained unmatched. The CDR3 covers 14 residues. The CDR3 bases are TGTGCCAGCAGTGGGGACAGGGTCATCTACGAGCAGTACTTC. Encoded protein: CASSGDRVIYEQYF.

J is TRBJ1-6 and V is TRBV10-3; a weak D match, TRBD1 (6 bases). Germline CDR1 and CDR2: ENHRY and SYGVKD. V lost 0 bases, J lost 7 bases, and 16 bases lay in between. The length of the CDR3 is 17 residues. Here the CDR3 reads CAISESKVGGRNSPLHF. DNA for the CDR3: TGTGCCATCAGTGAGTCGAAGGTTGGGGGCCGGAATTCACCCCTCCACTTT.

The gene calls are TRBV20-1 and TRBJ2-1; no firm D call. The CDR3 runs 11 residues. CDR1 and CDR2 (germline): DFQATT, SNEGSKA (reference sequence). Trimming took off 7 bases at V and 3 bases at J, with 7 bases between the two ends. For the CDR3, the DNA is TGCAGTGGAAGGTTCTACAATGAGCAGTTCTTC. Its protein is CSGRFYNEQFF.

The chain combines TRBV7-2 with TRBJ2-2; D assignment may be TRBD1 or TRBD2 (6 bases each). The CDR3 totals 15 residues. Germline CDR1 is SGHTA and CDR2 is FQGNSA. Trimming shortened V by 7 bases and J by 1 base, and 13 bases separated the two germline ends. CDR3 in DNA: TGTGCCAGCATCGATGGGGGGCGGAACACCGGGGAGCTGTTTTTT. Protein sequence: CASIDGGRNTGELFF.

The count of this clone is one. J is TRBJ2-4 and V is TRBV4-1, with 8 positions matching TRBD2. V gave up 1 base and J gave up 2 bases; unmatched junction bases: 7. Germline values: CDR1 MGHRA, CDR2 YSYEKL. This CDR3 has 17 residues. DNA of the CDR3: TGCGCCAGCAGCCAAGCCTCCAGCGGGAGTACCAAAAACATTCAGTACTTC. Its protein product is CASSQASSGSTKNIQYF.

Here the CDR3 reads CASSVGGTGELFF. The CDR3 DNA reads as TGTGCCAGCAGCGTAGGGGGGACCGGGGAGCTGTTTTTT. V usage is TRBV9 and J usage is TRBJ2-2, with D perhaps matching TRBD1 or TRBD2 (5 bases each). The germline V gene encodes CDR1 SGDLS and CDR2 YYNGEE. V was clipped by 0 bases and J by 5 bases, with 5 bases between them. There are 13 residues in the CDR3.

This sequence joins TRBV6-5 and TRBJ2-1; possibly TRBD2 for D (5 bases). The V and J ends lost 0 bases and 0 bases respectively, with 9 bases between them. The CDR3 has 16 residues. Germline V gives CDR1 MNHEY, CDR2 SVGAGI. The CDR3 region is CASSYSGVGSYNEQFF. CDR3 bases: TGTGCCAGCAGTTACTCGGGAGTAGGCTCCTACAATGAGCAGTTCTTC.

V is TRBV19 and J is TRBJ1-5; tentative D call: TRBD1 (5 bases). V was trimmed by 3 bases and J by 5 bases, leaving 11 bases between them. Germline V gene sequence: CDR1 LNHDA, CDR2 SQIVND (reference sequence). The CDR3 contains 14 residues. CDR3 bases: TGTGCCAGTAGTATGATGGGACTTTATCAGCCCCAGCATTTT. It encodes CASSMMGLYQPQHF. Full variable domain (outside the CDR3, taken from reference TRBV19 and TRBJ1-5): DGGITQSPKYLFRKEGQNVTLSCEQNLNHDAMYWYRQDPGQGLRLIYYSQIVNDFQKGDIAEGYSVSREKKESFPLTVTSAQKNPTAFYLCASSMMGLYQPQHFGDGTRLSIL.

The rearrangement uses TRBV10-3 and TRBJ2-3; D perhaps matches TRBD2 (6 bases). From germline, CDR1 is ENHRY and CDR2 SYGVKD. The V end lost 10 bases, the J end lost 1 base, and 15 bases lay between the germline ends. The CDR3 extends over 14 amino acids. The CDR3 nucleotides are TGTGCCACCCGTAGGCGGGGTGGCACAGATACGCAGTATTTT. Its translation is CATRRRGGTDTQYF.

Of note for this clone: Within the sample, other DNA sequences also encode this same CDR3. The rearrangement uses TRBV2 and TRBJ2-7; 7 nucleotides line up with TRBD1. The CDR3 is 14 residues long. CDR1 and CDR2 (germline): SNHLY, FYNNEI. V lost 6 bases to trimming and J lost 4 bases; unmatched junction nucleotides: 9. The CDR3 here is CASSHGQVPYEQYF. The CDR3 nucleotides read TGTGCCAGCAGCCACGGACAGGTTCCTTACGAGCAGTACTTC.

The rearrangement links TRBV15 to TRBJ2-5; D is possibly TRBD1 (6 bases). Germline assignment: CDR1 LNHNV and CDR2 YYDKDF (reference sequence). V lost 0 bases to trimming and J lost 5 bases, with 10 bases between them. The CDR3 contains 14 residues. The CDR3 region is CATSRDQGLETQYF. Written as DNA, the CDR3 is TGTGCCACCAGCAGAGATCAGGGGCTGGAGACCCAGTACTTC.